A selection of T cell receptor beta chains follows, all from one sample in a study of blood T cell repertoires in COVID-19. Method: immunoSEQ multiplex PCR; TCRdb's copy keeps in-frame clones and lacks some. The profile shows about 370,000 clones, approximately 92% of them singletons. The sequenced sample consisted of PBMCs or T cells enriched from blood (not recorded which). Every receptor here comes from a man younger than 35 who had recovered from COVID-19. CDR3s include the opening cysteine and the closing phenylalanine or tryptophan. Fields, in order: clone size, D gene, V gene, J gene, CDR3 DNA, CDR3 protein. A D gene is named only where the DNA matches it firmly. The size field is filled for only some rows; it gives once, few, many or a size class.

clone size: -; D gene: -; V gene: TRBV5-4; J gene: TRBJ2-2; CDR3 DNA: TGTGCCAGCAGCTCGAACAGGGTCACCGGGGAGCTGTTTTTT; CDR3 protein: CASSSNRVTGELFF
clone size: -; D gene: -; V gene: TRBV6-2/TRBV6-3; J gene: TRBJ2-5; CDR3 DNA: TGTGCCAGCAGTTACCCGGGCCAAGAGACCCAGTACTTC; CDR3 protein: CASSYPGQETQYF
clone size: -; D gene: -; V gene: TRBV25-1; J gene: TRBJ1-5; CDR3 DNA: TGTGCCAGCAGTGAATCAGGGGGCAATCAGCCCCAGCATTTT; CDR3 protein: CASSESGGNQPQHF
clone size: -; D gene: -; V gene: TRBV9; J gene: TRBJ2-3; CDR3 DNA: TGTGCCAGCAGCGTTCTGACTATCGGAGATACGCAGTATTTT; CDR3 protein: CASSVLTIGDTQYF
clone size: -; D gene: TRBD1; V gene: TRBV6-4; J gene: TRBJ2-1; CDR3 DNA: TGTGCCAGCAGCCCCGAGACAGGGGTAGGCAATGAGCAGTTCTTC; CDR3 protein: CASSPETGVGNEQFF
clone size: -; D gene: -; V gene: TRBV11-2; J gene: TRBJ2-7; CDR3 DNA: TGTGCCAGCAGCTCTAACGCCTACGAGCAGTACTTC; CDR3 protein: CASSSNAYEQYF
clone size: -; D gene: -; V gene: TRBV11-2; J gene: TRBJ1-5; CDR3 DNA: TGTGCCAGCAGCAGAAGGACAGTGTCCCAGCATTTT; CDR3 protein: CASSRRTVSQHF
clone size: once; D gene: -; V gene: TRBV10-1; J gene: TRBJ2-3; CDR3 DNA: TGCGCCAGCAGTGAGCGGGGAGATACGCAGTATTTT; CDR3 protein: CASSERGDTQYF
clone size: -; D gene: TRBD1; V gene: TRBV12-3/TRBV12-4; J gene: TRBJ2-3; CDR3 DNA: TGTGCCAGCAGTCCCGGGACAGGAGCGCAGTATTTT; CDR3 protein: CASSPGTGAQYF
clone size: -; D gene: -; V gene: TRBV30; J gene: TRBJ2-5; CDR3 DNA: TGTGCCTGGAGTTTCGGACGGGGGGCTGGTAAGACCCAGTACTTC; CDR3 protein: CAWSFGRGAGKTQYF
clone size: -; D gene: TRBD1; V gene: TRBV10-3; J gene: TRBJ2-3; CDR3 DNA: TGTGCCACCCGACAGGGGATGGATACGCAGTATTTT; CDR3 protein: CATRQGMDTQYF
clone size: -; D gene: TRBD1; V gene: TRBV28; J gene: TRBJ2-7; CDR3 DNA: TGTGCCAGCAGAACACAGGGGTCCTACGAGCAGTACTTC; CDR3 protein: CASRTQGSYEQYF
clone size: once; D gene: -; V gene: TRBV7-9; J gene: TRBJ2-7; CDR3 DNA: TGTGCCAGCAGCTTAGCGGCCAGGAACTACGAGCAGTACTTC; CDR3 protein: CASSLAARNYEQYF
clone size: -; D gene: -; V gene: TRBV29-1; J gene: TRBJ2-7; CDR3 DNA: TGCAGCGTTGTTGTGAAGGGGCGGAGTTACGAGCAGTACTTC; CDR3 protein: CSVVVKGRSYEQYF
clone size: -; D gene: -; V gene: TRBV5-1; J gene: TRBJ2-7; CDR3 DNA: TGCGCCAGCAGCTTGGACCGGGGGGCTCCCTACGAGCAGTACTTC; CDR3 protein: CASSLDRGAPYEQYF
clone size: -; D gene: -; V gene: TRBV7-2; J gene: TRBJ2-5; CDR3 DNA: TGTGCCAGCAGCCCTGGGAAAAGGGTCACATGGGAGGTGGAGACCCAGTACTTC; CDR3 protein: CASSPGKRVTWEVETQYF
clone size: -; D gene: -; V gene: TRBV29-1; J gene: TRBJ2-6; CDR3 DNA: TGCAGCGTTGAGGGGGGCTCTGGGGCCAACGTCCTGACTTTC; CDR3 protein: CSVEGGSGANVLTF
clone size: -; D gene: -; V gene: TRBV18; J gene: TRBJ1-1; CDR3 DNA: TGTGCCAGCTCCCCAGGGGCAGGGCAGACTGAAGCTTTCTTT; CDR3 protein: CASSPGAGQTEAFF
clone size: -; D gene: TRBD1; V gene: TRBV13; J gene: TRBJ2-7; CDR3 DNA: TGTGCCAGCAGCTACGGACAGGGAGCCTACGAGCAGTACTTC; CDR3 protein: CASSYGQGAYEQYF
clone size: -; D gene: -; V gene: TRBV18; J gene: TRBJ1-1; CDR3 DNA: TGTGCCAGCTCACCAAGTAGTTTCACTGAAGCTTTCTTT; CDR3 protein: CASSPSSFTEAFF
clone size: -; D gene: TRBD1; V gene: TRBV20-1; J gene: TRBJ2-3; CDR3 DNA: TGCAGTGCGCGGACAGGAAATACGCAGTATTTT; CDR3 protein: CSARTGNTQYF
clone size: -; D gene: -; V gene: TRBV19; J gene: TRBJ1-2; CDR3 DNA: TGTGCCAGTAGTCCCCGGGACTATGGCTACACCTTC; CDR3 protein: CASSPRDYGYTF
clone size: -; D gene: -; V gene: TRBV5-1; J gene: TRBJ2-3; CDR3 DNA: TGCGCCAGCAGCTCTTTTCGAGACTCTAATACGCAGTATTTT; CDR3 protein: CASSSFRDSNTQYF
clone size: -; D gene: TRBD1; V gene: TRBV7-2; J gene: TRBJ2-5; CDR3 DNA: TGTGCCAGCAGCTTTACACAGGGGCAGACCCAGTACTTC; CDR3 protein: CASSFTQGQTQYF
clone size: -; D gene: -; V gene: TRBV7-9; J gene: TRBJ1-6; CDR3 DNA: TGTGCCAGCAGCCGGGGGATAACAGGGAATGAAATATCCTATAATTCACCCCTCCACTTT; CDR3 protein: CASSRGITGNEISYNSPLHF
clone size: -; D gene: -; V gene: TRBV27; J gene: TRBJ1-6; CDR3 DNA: TGTGCCAGCAGTTTACGTCAGGGGATAGGTTCACCCCTCCACTTT; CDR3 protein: CASSLRQGIGSPLHF
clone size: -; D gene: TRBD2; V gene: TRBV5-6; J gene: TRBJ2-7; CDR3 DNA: TGTGCCAGCAGCTACGACAGGTTGTCGCTAGCGGGTTCCGAGCAGTACTTC; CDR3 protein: CASSYDRLSLAGSEQYF
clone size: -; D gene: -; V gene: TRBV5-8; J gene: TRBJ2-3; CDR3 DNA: TGTGCCAGCAGCCAACAGACACTCTCCTTCACAGATACGCAGTATTTT; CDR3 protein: CASSQQTLSFTDTQYF
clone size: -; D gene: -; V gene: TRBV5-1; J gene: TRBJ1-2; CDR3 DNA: TGCGCCAGCAGCTTGGTGTCAGGCGATAACTATGGCTACACCTTC; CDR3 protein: CASSLVSGDNYGYTF